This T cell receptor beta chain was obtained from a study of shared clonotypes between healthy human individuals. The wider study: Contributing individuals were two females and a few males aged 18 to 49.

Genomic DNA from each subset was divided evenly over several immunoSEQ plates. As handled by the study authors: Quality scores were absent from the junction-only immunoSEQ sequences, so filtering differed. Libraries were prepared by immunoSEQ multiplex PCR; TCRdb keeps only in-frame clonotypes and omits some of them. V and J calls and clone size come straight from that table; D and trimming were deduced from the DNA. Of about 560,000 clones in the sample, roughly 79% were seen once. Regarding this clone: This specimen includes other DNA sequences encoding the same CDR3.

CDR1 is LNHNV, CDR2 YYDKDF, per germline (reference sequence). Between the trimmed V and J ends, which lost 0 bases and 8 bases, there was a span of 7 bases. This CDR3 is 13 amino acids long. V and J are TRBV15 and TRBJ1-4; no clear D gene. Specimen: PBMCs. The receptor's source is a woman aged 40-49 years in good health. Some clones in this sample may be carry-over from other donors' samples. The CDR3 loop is CATSRDLGEKLFF. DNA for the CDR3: TGTGCCACCAGCAGAGATCTAGGAGAAAAACTGTTTTTT.